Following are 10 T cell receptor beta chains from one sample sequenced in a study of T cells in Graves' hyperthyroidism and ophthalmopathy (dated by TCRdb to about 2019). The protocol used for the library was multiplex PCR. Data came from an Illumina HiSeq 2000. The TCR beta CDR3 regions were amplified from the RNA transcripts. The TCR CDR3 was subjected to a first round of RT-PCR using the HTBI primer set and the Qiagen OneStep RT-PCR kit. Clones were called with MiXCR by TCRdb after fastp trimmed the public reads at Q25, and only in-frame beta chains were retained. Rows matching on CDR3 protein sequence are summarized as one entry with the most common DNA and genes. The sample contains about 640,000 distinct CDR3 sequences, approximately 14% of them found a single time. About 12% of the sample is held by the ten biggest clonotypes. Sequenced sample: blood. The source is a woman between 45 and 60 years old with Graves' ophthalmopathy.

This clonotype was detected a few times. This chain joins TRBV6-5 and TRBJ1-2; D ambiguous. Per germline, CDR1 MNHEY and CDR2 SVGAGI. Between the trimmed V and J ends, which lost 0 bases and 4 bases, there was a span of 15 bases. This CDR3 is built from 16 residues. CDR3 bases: TGTGCCAGCAGTTACTCTTCAGCTTACCTCCCCTATGGCTACACCTTC. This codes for CASSYSSAYLPYGYTF.

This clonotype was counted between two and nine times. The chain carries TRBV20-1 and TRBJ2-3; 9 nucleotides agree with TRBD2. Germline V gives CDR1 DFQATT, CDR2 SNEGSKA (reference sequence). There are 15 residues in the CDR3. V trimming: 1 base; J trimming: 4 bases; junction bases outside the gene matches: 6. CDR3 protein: CSARVIAGVADTQYF. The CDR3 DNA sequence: TGCAGTGCTAGAGTAATAGCGGGAGTTGCAGATACGCAGTATTTT.

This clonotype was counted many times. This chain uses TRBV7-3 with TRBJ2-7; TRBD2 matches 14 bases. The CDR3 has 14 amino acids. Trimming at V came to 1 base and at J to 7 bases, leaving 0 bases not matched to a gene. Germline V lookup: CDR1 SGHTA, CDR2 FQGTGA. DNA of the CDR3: TGTGCCAGCAGCTTAAGGACTAGCGGGGGGGAGCAGTACTTC. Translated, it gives CASSLRTSGGEQYF.

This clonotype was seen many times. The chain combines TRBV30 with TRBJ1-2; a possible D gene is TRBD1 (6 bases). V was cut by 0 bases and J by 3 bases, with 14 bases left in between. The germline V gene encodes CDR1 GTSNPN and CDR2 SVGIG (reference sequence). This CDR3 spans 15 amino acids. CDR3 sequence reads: CAWSVGAGNDYGYTF. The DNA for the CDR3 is TGTGCCTGGAGTGTGGGGGCAGGGAATGACTATGGCTACACCTTC.

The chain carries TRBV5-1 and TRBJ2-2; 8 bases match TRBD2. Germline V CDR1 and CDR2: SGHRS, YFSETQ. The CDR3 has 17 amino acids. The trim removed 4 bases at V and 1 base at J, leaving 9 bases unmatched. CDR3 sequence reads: CASSLRRLAGNTGELFF. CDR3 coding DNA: TGCGCCAGCAGCCTTCGAAGGCTAGCGGGGAACACCGGGGAGCTGTTTTTT. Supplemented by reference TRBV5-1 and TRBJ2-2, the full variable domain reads KAGVTQTPRYLIKTRGQQVTLSCSPISGHRSVSWYQQTPGQGLQFLFEYFSETQRNKGNFPGRFSGRQFSNSRSEMNVSTLELGDSALYLCASSLRRLAGNTGELFFGEGSRLTVL.

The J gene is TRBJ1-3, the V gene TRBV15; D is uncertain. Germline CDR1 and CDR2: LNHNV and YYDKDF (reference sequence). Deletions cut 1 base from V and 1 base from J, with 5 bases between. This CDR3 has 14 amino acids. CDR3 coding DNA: TGTGCCACCAGCAGAGGTGGTTCTGGAAACACCATATATTTT. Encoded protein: CATSRGGSGNTIYF.

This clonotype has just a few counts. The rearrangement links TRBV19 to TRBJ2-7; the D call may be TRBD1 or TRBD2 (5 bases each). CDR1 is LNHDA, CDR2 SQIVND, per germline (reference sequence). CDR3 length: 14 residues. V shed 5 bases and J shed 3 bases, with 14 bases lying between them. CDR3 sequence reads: CASSPGRILYEQYF. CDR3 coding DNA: TGTGCCAGTAGTCCGGGACGGATCCTCTACGAGCAGTACTTC.

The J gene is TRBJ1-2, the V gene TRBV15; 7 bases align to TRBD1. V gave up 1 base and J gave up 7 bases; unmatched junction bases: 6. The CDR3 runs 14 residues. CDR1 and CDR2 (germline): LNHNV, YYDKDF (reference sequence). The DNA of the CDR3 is TGTGCCACCAGCAGAGGAGACAGGGCGCGTGGCTACACCTTC. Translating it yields CATSRGDRARGYTF.

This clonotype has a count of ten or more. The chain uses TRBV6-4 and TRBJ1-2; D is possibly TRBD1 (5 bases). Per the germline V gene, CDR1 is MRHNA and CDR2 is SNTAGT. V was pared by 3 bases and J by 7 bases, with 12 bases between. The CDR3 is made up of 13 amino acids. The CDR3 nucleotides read TGTGCCAGCAGTGAGGGGGACTTCGGTGGCTACACCTTC. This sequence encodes CASSEGDFGGYTF.

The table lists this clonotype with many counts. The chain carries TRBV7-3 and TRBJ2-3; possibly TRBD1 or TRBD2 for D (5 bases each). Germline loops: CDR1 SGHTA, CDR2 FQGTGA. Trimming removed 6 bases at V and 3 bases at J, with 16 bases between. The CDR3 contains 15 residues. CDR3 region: CASRSSIGGTDTQYF. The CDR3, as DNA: TGTGCCAGCAGATCCTCAATTGGGGGAACAGATACGCAGTATTTT.